One sample yielded the 14 T cell receptor beta chains listed below, sequenced in a study of early T cells in non-severe SARS-CoV-2 infection. TCRdb used MiXCR to reprocess the 5' RACE reads, holding one entry per CDR3 protein. In the table there are roughly 65,000 distinct CDR3 sequences, roughly 10% of which are singletons. Source material: whole blood. The origin of the receptors is an adult who was a healthcare worker with PCR-confirmed SARS-CoV-2 infection or an uninfected control (not recorded which).

V is TRBV10-3 and J is TRBJ2-7, with D perhaps TRBD2 (6 bases). Between the trimmed V and J ends, which lost 10 bases and 1 base, there was a span of 17 bases. There are 14 residues in the CDR3. The germline V gene encodes CDR1 ENHRY and CDR2 SYGVKD. CDR3 nucleotides: TGTGCCACCGCATCTTCTGCGGGGTCCTACGAGCAGTACTTC. It is translated as CATASSAGSYEQYF.

At least ten counts were recorded for this clonotype. The gene calls are TRBV6-2 or TRBV6-3 and TRBJ2-3; 10 bases are a match to TRBD2. V was clipped by 6 bases and J by 3 bases; unmatched bases: 6. Germline CDR1 MNHEY, CDR2 SVGEGT. This CDR3 is built from 15 residues. In DNA form, the CDR3 reads TGTGCCAGCAGCTTAGCGGGAGGTGCAACAGATACGCAGTATTTT. The encoded protein is CASSLAGGATDTQYF.

The chain carries TRBV4-1 and TRBJ1-1, with D possibly matching TRBD1 (6 bases). V was pared by 2 bases and J by 8 bases, with 15 bases between. The CDR3 is made up of 14 amino acids. CDR1 is MGHRA and CDR2 is YSYEKL in the germline V gene. The CDR3 sequence: CASSQPSLGTEAFF. Written as DNA, the CDR3 is TGCGCCAGCAGCCAACCAAGCTTGGGGACAGAAGCTTTCTTT.

The chain combines TRBV6-5 with TRBJ1-2; 11 bases are a match to TRBD1. The junction had 7 bases not matched to a gene; V was cut back by 5 bases and J by 8 bases. This CDR3 is 14 amino acids long. CDR1 and CDR2 (germline): MNHEY, SVGAGI. The CDR3 sequence is CASSKGQGAGGYTF. CDR3 nucleotides: TGTGCCAGCAGTAAAGGACAGGGGGCAGGAGGCTACACCTTC.

The rearrangement links TRBV6-5 to TRBJ2-1; 10 bases agree with TRBD2. Germline V lookup: CDR1 MNHEY, CDR2 SVGAGI. This CDR3 has 16 amino acids. V gave up 2 bases and J gave up 6 bases; unmatched junction bases: 7. Written as DNA, the CDR3 is TGTGCCAGCAGTTACGGAAGGTTAGCGGGAGGCAATGAGCAGTTCTTC. Translating gives CASSYGRLAGGNEQFF.

The chain is built from TRBV11-2 and TRBJ2-2, with 12 bases matching TRBD2. Germline V gives CDR1 SGHAT, CDR2 FQNNGV. V lost 6 bases to trimming and J lost 5 bases; unmatched junction nucleotides: 1. This CDR3 region has 14 residues. CDR3 nucleotides: TGTGCCAGCAGAGGGACTAGCGGGACCGGGGAGCTGTTTTTT. It is translated as CASRGTSGTGELFF. Full variable domain (remainder filled in from reference TRBV11-2 and TRBJ2-2): EAGVAQSPRYKIIEKRQSVAFWCNPISGHATLYWYQQILGQGPKLLIQFQNNGVVDDSQLPKDRFSAERLKGVDSTLKIQPAKLEDSAVYLCASRGTSGTGELFFGEGSRLTVL.

This clonotype appeared many times. V is TRBV12-3 or TRBV12-4 and J is TRBJ2-7; the D gene is possibly TRBD2 (5 bases). V gave up 5 bases and J gave up 5 bases, with 7 bases separating them. The CDR3 has 11 amino acids. CDR3 residues: CASSATNEQYF. CDR3 coding DNA: TGTGCCAGCAGTGCGACTAACGAGCAGTACTTC.

The chain uses TRBV6-2 or TRBV6-3 and TRBJ1-5; 9 bases fit TRBD1. Looked up from germline, CDR1 is MNHEY and CDR2 is SVGEGT. This CDR3 is built from 15 residues. The V and J ends lost 7 bases and 0 bases, in that order; junction bases with no gene match: 4. CDR3: CASKQGAYSNQPQHF. The CDR3 DNA sequence: TGTGCCAGCAAACAGGGGGCTTATAGCAATCAGCCCCAGCATTTT.

The chain couples TRBV7-9 to TRBJ2-7, with 9 positions matching TRBD1. With V trimmed by 4 bases and J by 2 bases, 6 bases remained unmatched. Germline V gives CDR1 SEHNR, CDR2 FQNEAQ (reference sequence). The CDR3 totals 15 residues. The DNA for the CDR3 is TGTGCCAGCAGCTACCGGGACAGGGACGCCTACGAGCAGTACTTC. Protein product: CASSYRDRDAYEQYF.

Remarks on this clonotype: A much larger clone differs from this one at a single base, so this may be a read error. The chain has TRBV18 and TRBJ2-1; TRBD1 might be the D (7 bases). This CDR3 is 13 amino acids long. V lost 8 bases, J lost 7 bases, and 15 bases lay in between. CDR1 KGHSH and CDR2 LQKENI come from the germline V gene. This CDR3 is CASPYAGGNEQFF. Here the CDR3 DNA reads TGTGCCAGCCCATATGCAGGGGGGAATGAGCAGTTCTTC.

The rearrangement uses TRBV11-3 and TRBJ1-1; a possible D gene is TRBD1 (5 bases). V dropped 0 bases and J dropped 8 bases, with 10 bases sitting between them. Germline V lookup: CDR1 SGHNT, CDR2 YENEEA. The CDR3 is made up of 13 amino acids. The CDR3 region is CASSLDAQGEAFF. CDR3 DNA: TGTGCCAGCAGCTTAGATGCTCAGGGAGAAGCTTTCTTT.

To note about this clonotype: Sequence at one end of the junction differs from germline and may be a read error. The chain uses TRBV5-1 and TRBJ2-7; 7 positions match TRBD1. CDR1 and CDR2 from the germline V gene are SGHRS and YFSETQ. The CDR3 has 14 amino acids. The CDR3 loop is CASSLGQGSYERYF. CDR3 DNA: TGCGCCAGCAGCTTGGGACAGGGATCCTACGAGCGGTACTTC.

In its sample, this clonotype was seen a few times. The genes are TRBV4-1 and TRBJ2-1, with D uncertain. Germline CDR1 and CDR2: MGHRA and YSYEKL. The CDR3 covers 15 residues. V was pared by 2 bases and J by 8 bases, with 16 bases between. In DNA form, the CDR3 reads TGCGCCAGCAGCCAACCGAGCGCTACGACCCATGAGCAGTTCTTC. Translating gives CASSQPSATTHEQFF.

The chain recombines TRBV12-2 with TRBJ2-1. TRBV12-2 is a pseudogene. The CDR3 is made up of 15 amino acids. The CDR3 nucleotides are TGTGCAAGTCGCTCGAAGCGGGAGCTTCACAATGAGCAGTTCTTC. Amino acid sequence: CASRSKRELHNEQFF.